The TCR beta chain described here comes from a study of blood T cells in healthy people across ages. To note about this clonotype: The germline gene is not matched at one end of the junction; a read error may be the cause.

The CDR3 has 14 residues. Germline CDR1 reads SNHLY; CDR2 reads FYNNEI. Next came a second PCR, run for about 7 to 12 cycles, which used a sample-barcoded 5' primer along with a J-beta primer mix. MiXCR, run by TCRdb on the 5' RACE reads, gives a single entry per CDR3 protein. The table lists about 680,000 distinct CDR3 sequences, roughly 50% of them singletons. The sequence derives from a woman aged 55-70 years in good health. Sample: blood. The J gene is TRBJ2-5, the V gene TRBV2; 7 positions agree with TRBD1. CDR3 sequence (DNA): TGCGCCAGCGGCCGGGACAGACACCAAGAGACCCAGTACTTC. It yields the protein CASGRDRHQETQYF.